Below, 8 T cell receptor beta chains from the same sample are listed, as sequenced in a study of cytomegalovirus exposure and HLA in healthy donors. Both 60 Vbeta primers and 13 Jbeta primers went into the PCR. Only in-frame clones appear in the TCRdb table, and some are missing; sequencing was by immunoSEQ multiplex PCR. In the table there are some 100,000 clones, approximately 80% of which are singletons. Sequencing used PBMCs. The receptor source for this set is a woman under 30 in good health and CMV-seronegative.

The genes are TRBV7-2 and TRBJ1-2, with 9 bases matching TRBD1. In germline, CDR1 is SGHTA, CDR2 FQGNSA. With 4 bases clipped from V and 4 bases from J, the junction kept 7 bases outside the gene matches. This CDR3 has 15 amino acids. The CDR3 reads CASSSRGQGLYGYTF. The CDR3 DNA is TGTGCCAGCAGCTCCCGGGGACAGGGCCTCTATGGCTACACCTTC.

This rearrangement joins TRBV11-2 to TRBJ1-1; perhaps TRBD1 as D (5 bases). V lost 4 bases and J lost 2, with 14 bases in between. Germline values: CDR1 SGHAT, CDR2 FQNNGV. The CDR3 covers 15 residues. The CDR3 protein is CASSSRTPRNTEAFF. For the CDR3, the DNA is TGTGCCAGCAGCTCAAGGACACCCCGTAACACTGAAGCTTTCTTT.

The chain recombines TRBV18 with TRBJ1-5, with D perhaps TRBD1 (6 bases). CDR3 length equals 16 residues. Deletions cut 6 bases from V and 1 base from J, with 16 bases between. Germline V gives CDR1 KGHSH, CDR2 LQKENI. The CDR3, as DNA: TGTGCCAGCTCCCCTGAGGGGGGGCTAAGCAATCAGCCCCAGCATTTT. Its translation is CASSPEGGLSNQPQHF.

This clone turned up a few times. The chain recombines TRBV6-6 with TRBJ1-6, with TRBD1 identical over 7 bases. The V and J ends lost 8 bases and 9 bases, in that order; junction bases with no gene match: 7. Germline CDR1 and CDR2: MNHNY and SVGAGI (reference sequence). The CDR3 totals 13 residues. The CDR3 protein is CASQGGRASPLHF. The CDR3 nucleotides are TGTGCCAGCCAAGGGGGCAGAGCTTCACCCCTCCACTTT.

This sequence joins TRBV5-4 and TRBJ1-4; 7 bases agree with TRBD1. CDR3 length: 15 residues. Germline trimming cut 3 bases from V and 3 bases from J; bases unmatched to any gene: 5. CDR1 is SGHNT, CDR2 YYREEE, per germline (reference sequence). DNA of the CDR3: TGTGCCAGCAGCTCAAAGACAGGGCCTAATGAAAAACTGTTTTTT. It is translated as CASSSKTGPNEKLFF.

V usage is TRBV9 and J usage is TRBJ2-5; D perhaps matches TRBD1 (6 bases). This CDR3 is built from 16 residues. The V gene lost 2 bases and the J gene lost 2 bases, with 16 bases spanning the gap. Germline V gene lookup returns CDR1 SGDLS and CDR2 YYNGEE. The CDR3 reads CASSVHPLTGQETQYF. The CDR3 DNA follows: TGTGCCAGCAGCGTCCACCCTCTGACAGGACAAGAGACCCAGTACTTC.

This chain joins TRBV4-3 and TRBJ1-2, with TRBD1 matching over 9 bases. CDR1 and CDR2 (germline): LGHNA, YSLEER. This CDR3 region has 16 residues. V shed 3 bases and J 7 bases; nucleotides not matched to a gene: 12. The CDR3 protein is CASSQGWTGETVGYTF. The CDR3 region has the DNA TGCGCCAGCAGCCAGGGTTGGACAGGGGAAACCGTTGGCTACACCTTC.

This clone was seen only a few times. This rearrangement joins TRBV4-3 to TRBJ2-4, with TRBD1 matching over 7 bases. The CDR3 length is 15 residues. Germline V CDR1 and CDR2: LGHNA, YSLEER. The junction had 6 bases not matched to a gene; V was cut back by 4 bases and J by 3 bases. The CDR3 DNA reads as TGCGCCAGCAGCCGAGACAGGGCCCTCAAAAACATTCAGTACTTC. Translating it yields CASSRDRALKNIQYF.